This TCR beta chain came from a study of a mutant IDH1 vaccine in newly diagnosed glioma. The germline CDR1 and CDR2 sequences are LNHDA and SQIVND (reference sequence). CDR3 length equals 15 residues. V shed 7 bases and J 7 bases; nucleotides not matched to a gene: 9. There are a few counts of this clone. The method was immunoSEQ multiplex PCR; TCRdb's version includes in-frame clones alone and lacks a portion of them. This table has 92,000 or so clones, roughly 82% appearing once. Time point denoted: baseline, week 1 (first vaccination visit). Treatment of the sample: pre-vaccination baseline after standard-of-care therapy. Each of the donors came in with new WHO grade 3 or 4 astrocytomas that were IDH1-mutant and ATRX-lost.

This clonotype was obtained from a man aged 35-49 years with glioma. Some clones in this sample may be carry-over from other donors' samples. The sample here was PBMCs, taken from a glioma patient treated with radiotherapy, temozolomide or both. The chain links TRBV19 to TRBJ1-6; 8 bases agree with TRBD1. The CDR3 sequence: CASIGTGTGNSPLHF. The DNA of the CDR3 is TGTGCCAGTATCGGCACCGGGACAGGAAATTCACCCCTCCACTTT.